The 29 T cell receptor beta chains below were found in one sample sequenced in a study of cytomegalovirus exposure and HLA in healthy donors (dated by TCRdb to about 2017). The receptor library was made with the immunoSEQ multiplex PCR assay. A mixture of 60 forward primers for TCR Vbeta segments and 13 reverse primers for TCR Jbeta segments was used in the multiplex PCR. The source is immuneACCESS, and TCRdb retained only in-frame sequences with V and J called. Part of the clones is not carried over; for the studies checked, unresolved V genes explain less than half of this, and the remainder is unexplained. Present in this sample are 150,000 to 200,000 clones, approximately 81% of which were seen just once. The ten largest clones take up approximately 0.26% of the sample. Input material: PBMCs. All receptors derive from a boy younger than 18 in good health and CMV-seronegative.

The chain has TRBV30 and TRBJ2-7, with 8 bases identical to TRBD1. Per the germline V gene, CDR1 is GTSNPN and CDR2 is SVGIG (reference sequence). CDR3 size: 13 residues. V shed 3 bases, J shed 3 bases, and the junction held 4 bases outside the gene matches. DNA for the CDR3: TGTGCCTGGAGCAGGGGGCTCTACTACGAGCAGTACTTC. Translation gives CAWSRGLYYEQYF.

This chain joins TRBV6-5 and TRBJ2-7, with a possible D match to TRBD2 (7 bases). The CDR3 extends over 14 amino acids. Germline CDR1 reads MNHEY; CDR2 reads SVGAGI. V lost 6 bases to trimming and J lost 3 bases, with 15 bases between them. The CDR3 DNA follows: TGTGCCAGCAGCGGACAGTCGGGAGGCTACGAGCAGTACTTC. Its translation: CASSGQSGGYEQYF.

V usage is TRBV6-1 and J usage is TRBJ2-3, with TRBD1 matching over 10 bases. In germline, CDR1 is MNHNS, CDR2 SASEGT. The CDR3 has 15 residues. Unmatched junction bases numbered 5, after V lost 3 bases and J lost 5 bases. The CDR3 spells CASSEGDRGGDTQYF. Here the CDR3 DNA reads TGTGCCAGCAGTGAGGGGGACAGGGGTGGAGATACGCAGTATTTT.

The rearrangement links TRBV6-1 to TRBJ1-4; no definite D call. V was clipped by 1 base and J by 0 bases, with 12 bases between them. From germline, CDR1 is MNHNS and CDR2 SASEGT. There are 17 residues in the CDR3. This CDR3 reads CASSEVGLVATNEKLFF. The CDR3 DNA sequence: TGTGCCAGCAGTGAAGTTGGCCTCGTCGCAACTAATGAAAAACTGTTTTTT.

Only one count was recorded for this clone. The chain has TRBV5-6 and TRBJ2-2; 9 bases are a match to TRBD1. After removal of 5 bases from V and 3 bases from J, the junction contained 8 bases not matched to a gene. Germline lookup yields CDR1 SGHDT and CDR2 YYEEEE. The CDR3 length is 16 residues. The CDR3 is CASRHDRGEYTGELFF. As DNA, the CDR3 is TGTGCCAGCAGGCACGACAGGGGGGAGTACACCGGGGAGCTGTTTTTT.

This chain joins TRBV29-1 and TRBJ2-1; perhaps TRBD2 as D (7 bases). Germline loops: CDR1 SQVTM, CDR2 ANQGSEA. V lost 7 bases to trimming and J lost 8 bases, with 21 bases between them. This CDR3 has 14 residues. CDR3 amino acids: CSGVGGRAGYEQFF. DNA for the CDR3: TGCAGCGGGGTAGGGGGGAGGGCCGGTTATGAGCAGTTCTTC.

V and J are TRBV9 and TRBJ2-2, with TRBD2 as a possible D gene (6 bases). V was pared by 4 bases and J by 7 bases, with 11 bases between. The CDR3 runs 13 residues. Germline loops: CDR1 SGDLS, CDR2 YYNGEE. This CDR3 is CASSKTSNGELFF. Written as DNA, the CDR3 is TGTGCCAGCAGCAAAACTAGCAACGGGGAGCTGTTTTTT. The whole variable domain, filled in from reference TRBV9 and TRBJ2-2, reads DSGVTQTPKHLITATGQRVTLRCSPRSGDLSVYWYQQSLDQGLQFLIQYYNGEERAKGNILERFSAQQFPDLHSELNLSSLELGDSALYFCASSKTSNGELFFGEGSRLTVL.

The chain recombines TRBV5-6 with TRBJ2-3; TRBD2 agrees at 8 bases. J lost 11 bases, V lost 0 bases, and 5 bases had no gene match. The CDR3 contains 13 residues. The V gene's germline CDR1 is SGHDT and CDR2 YYEEEE. CDR3 amino acids: CASSLAGAGGQYF. As DNA, the CDR3 is TGTGCCAGCAGCTTGGCTGGGGCGGGGGGGCAGTATTTT.

The chain joins TRBV10-2 to TRBJ2-4; D possibly corresponds to TRBD2 (5 bases). Per the germline V gene, CDR1 is WSHSY and CDR2 is SAAADI. This CDR3 has 13 residues. The V end lost 6 bases, the J end lost 0 bases, and 6 bases lay between the germline ends. The CDR3 loop reads CASRGLAKNIQYF. CDR3 nucleotides: TGCGCCAGCAGAGGACTAGCCAAAAACATTCAGTACTTC.

This clone occurred a few times. The rearrangement joins TRBV15 to TRBJ1-2, with 7 nucleotides matching TRBD1. CDR1 is LNHNV and CDR2 is YYDKDF in the germline V gene (reference sequence). V trimming: 5 bases; J trimming: 2 bases; junction bases outside the gene matches: 8. CDR3 size: 15 residues. The CDR3 protein is CATSLPGGVNYGYTF. CDR3 DNA: TGTGCCACCAGCCTGCCAGGGGGTGTCAACTATGGCTACACCTTC.

This chain links TRBV10-3 with TRBJ1-3; the match to TRBD1 covers 8 bases. The trim removed 6 bases at V and 2 bases at J, leaving 3 bases unmatched. Germline assignment: CDR1 ENHRY and CDR2 SYGVKD. CDR3 size: 14 residues. The CDR3 sequence: CAIRSTGAGNTIYF. Written as DNA, the CDR3 is TGTGCCATCAGGTCGACAGGGGCTGGAAACACCATATATTTT.

The rearrangement uses TRBV29-1 and TRBJ2-2, with 9 bases aligning to TRBD1. Germline CDR1 is SQVTM and CDR2 is ANQGSEA. The trim removed 6 bases at V and 4 bases at J, leaving 9 bases unmatched. The CDR3 has 15 amino acids. The CDR3 DNA reads TGCAGCGTCTCACAGGGGGCACCTACCACCGGGGAGCTGTTTTTT. Amino acids: CSVSQGAPTTGELFF.

This clone occurred a few times. The chain uses TRBV15 and TRBJ1-2, with a weak D call TRBD1 (5 bases). The CDR3 runs 14 residues. The germline gives CDR1 LNHNV, CDR2 YYDKDF (reference sequence). Trimming cost V 0 bases and J 8 bases, with 13 bases left between them. The CDR3 DNA is TGTGCCACCAGCAGAGATATCAGGGATGCGGGCTACACCTTC. Protein: CATSRDIRDAGYTF.

The chain is built from TRBV5-1 and TRBJ1-3; tentatively, D is TRBD1 (6 bases). Germline CDR1 is SGHRS and CDR2 is YFSETQ. Trimming removed 2 bases at V and 0 bases at J, with 12 bases between. The CDR3 contains 16 residues. The CDR3 loop is CASSLRDKHSGNTIYF. In nucleotides, the CDR3 is TGCGCCAGCAGCTTACGGGACAAACACTCTGGAAACACCATATATTTT.

The chain joins TRBV12-5 to TRBJ1-3; D might be TRBD1 (6 bases). The CDR3 is 19 residues long. V lost 1 base and J lost 2, with 21 bases in between. The germline V gene has CDR1 LGHNT and CDR2 FRNRAP. The CDR3 DNA reads as TGTGCTAGTGGTTTGGCAGCCCCCCCCCTAACAGGGACTGGAAACACCATATATTTT. Protein sequence: CASGLAAPPLTGTGNTIYF.

This clone occurred once. The gene calls are TRBV6-4 and TRBJ2-2; 7 positions match TRBD1. The CDR3 spans 14 residues. Trimming at V came to 6 bases and at J to 7 bases, leaving 8 bases not matched to a gene. Germline V gene data show CDR1 as MRHNA and CDR2 as SNTAGT. As DNA, the CDR3 is TGTGCCAGCAGCGCGACAGGGTTGATCGGGGAGCTGTTTTTT. This gives the protein CASSATGLIGELFF.

The chain combines TRBV27 with TRBJ2-1; D uncertain. This CDR3 is built from 13 residues. Per the germline V gene, CDR1 is MNHEY and CDR2 is SMNVEV (reference sequence). Trimming stripped 6 bases from V and 9 bases from J, with 15 bases between. The CDR3 bases are TGTGCCAGCAGGGCTATAAACGGGTTTGAGCAGTTCTTC. This translates into CASRAINGFEQFF.

This chain links TRBV28 with TRBJ2-5, with 10 bases fitting TRBD1. V lost 4 bases, J lost 5 bases, and 7 bases stayed unmatched. Germline CDR1 MDHEN, CDR2 SYDVKM. The CDR3 loop spans 15 amino acids. The CDR3 sequence: CASSSGDRGPETQYF. The CDR3 DNA sequence: TGTGCCAGCAGTTCGGGGGACAGGGGTCCGGAGACCCAGTACTTC.

The genes are TRBV11-3 and TRBJ2-7; TRBD1 agrees at 7 bases. Germline CDR1 is SGHNT and CDR2 is YENEEA. This CDR3 region has 15 residues. Trimming cost V 4 bases and J 0 bases; bases outside gene matches: 6. CDR3 DNA sequence: TGTGCCAGCAGCTACCGGACAGGCAGCTCCTACGAGCAGTACTTC. This encodes CASSYRTGSSYEQYF.

This sequence joins TRBV27 and TRBJ1-5; unclear D gene. CDR1 MNHEY and CDR2 SMNVEV come from the germline V gene (reference sequence). V was cut by 3 bases and J by 0 bases, with 9 bases left in between. The CDR3 is 15 residues long. The CDR3 is CASSLRSYSNQPQHF. In DNA form, the CDR3 reads TGTGCCAGCAGTTTGAGGTCATATAGCAATCAGCCCCAGCATTTT.

The rearrangement links TRBV19 to TRBJ1-2; a possible D gene is TRBD1 (6 bases). The germline V and J ends were trimmed by 3 bases and 3 bases, with 8 bases remaining between them. The CDR3 sequence is 13 residues long. Per the germline V gene, CDR1 is LNHDA and CDR2 is SQIVND (reference sequence). The CDR3 protein is CASSIRGHYGYTF. In DNA form, the CDR3 reads TGTGCCAGTAGTATCAGGGGCCACTATGGCTACACCTTC.

This clone was seen just once. CDR3 sequence reads: CASSFSPLRARDQPQHF. The CDR3 DNA reads as TGTGCCAGCAGTTTCTCCCCCTTGAGGGCGAGGGATCAGCCCCAGCATTTT. The chain joins TRBV28 to TRBJ1-5; D is unclear. CDR3 length: 17 residues. The ends were cut back, 3 bases at V and 5 bases at J, with 20 bases in the middle. Germline V lookup: CDR1 MDHEN, CDR2 SYDVKM. Full variable domain (outside the CDR3, taken from reference TRBV28 and TRBJ1-5): DVKVTQSSRYLVKRTGEKVFLECVQDMDHENMFWYRQDPGLGLRLIYFSYDVKMKEKGDIPEGYSVSREKKERFSLILESASTNQTSMYLCASSFSPLRARDQPQHFGDGTRLSIL.

The chain is built from TRBV28 and TRBJ2-3, with 10 bases aligning to TRBD2. Germline V gene lookup returns CDR1 MDHEN and CDR2 SYDVKM. The junction had 3 bases not matched to a gene; V was cut back by 1 base and J by 2 bases. CDR3 size: 16 residues. Here the CDR3 reads CASSLYLAGATDTQYF. CDR3 nucleotides: TGTGCCAGCAGTTTATACCTAGCGGGGGCCACAGATACGCAGTATTTT.

V gene TRBV4-1 combines with J gene TRBJ2-1; 9 bases are a match to TRBD2. CDR3 length: 17 residues. V trimming: 0 bases; J trimming: 9 bases; junction bases outside the gene matches: 12. CDR1 is MGHRA and CDR2 is YSYEKL in the germline V gene. CDR3 sequence: CASSQEAFGGGAGEQFF. CDR3 DNA: TGCGCCAGCAGCCAAGAGGCATTTGGCGGGGGGGCAGGTGAGCAGTTCTTC.

As regards this clone: An end of the junction does not agree with germline; a read error may underlie this. CDR3 sequence reads: CAGSLDRGTGELFF. The CDR3 bases are TGTGCCGGCAGCTTGGACAGGGGTACCGGGGAGCTGTTTTTT. This chain uses TRBV7-3 with TRBJ2-2; 9 bases align to TRBD1. The CDR3 length is 14 residues. The germline CDR1 and CDR2 sequences are SGHTA and FQGTGA.

V gene TRBV9 combines with J gene TRBJ2-7; TRBD2 matches at 9 bases. This CDR3 has 15 amino acids. V was pared by 0 bases and J by 5 bases, with 6 bases of the junction left unmatched. CDR1 SGDLS and CDR2 YYNGEE come from the germline V gene. The CDR3 sequence is CASSVGGGAFDEQYF. CDR3 DNA: TGTGCCAGCAGCGTAGGCGGGGGGGCCTTCGACGAGCAGTACTTC. The full variable domain, with the rest looked up from reference TRBV9 and TRBJ2-7, is DSGVTQTPKHLITATGQRVTLRCSPRSGDLSVYWYQQSLDQGLQFLIQYYNGEERAKGNILERFSAQQFPDLHSELNLSSLELGDSALYFCASSVGGGAFDEQYFGPGTRLTVT.

The CDR3 reads CATSDREQTPLYGYTF. The CDR3 DNA is TGTGCCACCAGCGACCGGGAGCAGACCCCTCTATATGGCTACACCTTC. The rearrangement links TRBV15 to TRBJ1-2; the D is unclear. Germline V lookup: CDR1 LNHNV, CDR2 YYDKDF (reference sequence). The V gene lost 5 bases and the J gene lost 5 bases, with 21 bases spanning the gap. CDR3 length: 16 amino acids.

This chain connects TRBV30 to TRBJ1-2, with TRBD1 as a possible D gene (6 bases). Germline V lookup: CDR1 GTSNPN, CDR2 SVGIG (reference sequence). This CDR3 is built from 13 residues. The V end was cut by 6 bases, the J end by 4 bases, with 15 bases between. DNA of the CDR3: TGTGCCTGCCCAGGGGACCAAACCTATGGCTACACCTTC. This gives the protein CACPGDQTYGYTF.

This chain joins TRBV28 and TRBJ1-1; a possible D gene is TRBD1 (6 bases). The germline V gene encodes CDR1 MDHEN and CDR2 SYDVKM. Trimming took 6 bases from V and 3 from J, leaving 20 bases between them. This CDR3 has 16 amino acids. DNA for the CDR3: TGTGCCAGCAGCTCCGTTCAGGGGCTGGGTCACACTGAAGCTTTCTTT. It translates to CASSSVQGLGHTEAFF.